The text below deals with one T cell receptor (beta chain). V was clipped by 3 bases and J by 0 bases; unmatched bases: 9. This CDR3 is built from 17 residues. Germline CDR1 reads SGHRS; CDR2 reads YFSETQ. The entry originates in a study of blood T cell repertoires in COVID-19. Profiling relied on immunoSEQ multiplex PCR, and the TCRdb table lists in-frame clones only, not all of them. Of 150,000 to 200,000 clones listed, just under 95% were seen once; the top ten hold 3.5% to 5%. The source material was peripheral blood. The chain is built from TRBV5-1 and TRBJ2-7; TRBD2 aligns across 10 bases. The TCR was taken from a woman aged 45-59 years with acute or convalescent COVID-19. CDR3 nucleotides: TGCGCCAGCAGCTCCGGACTGACTAGCGGGCGCTCCTACGAGCAGTACTTC. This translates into CASSSGLTSGRSYEQYF.